A selection of T cell receptor beta chains follows, all from one sample in a study of cytomegalovirus exposure and HLA in healthy donors. The method was immunoSEQ multiplex PCR; TCRdb's version includes in-frame clones alone and lacks a portion of them. The sample contains some 190,000 clones, over 70% of which appear only once. The sequenced sample was PBMCs. Source of these receptors: a man in his late teens or twenties in good health and CMV-seronegative. The CDR3 runs from the conserved cysteine through the conserved F or W. Fields, in order: clone size, CDR3 length, J gene, V gene, D gene, CDR3 protein, CDR3 DNA. The D gene is left open where the match is weak. Not all rows give a size; the values are once, few, many and, for expanded clones, a class.

>NA|17|TRBJ1-1|TRBV7-7|NA
CASSLALQARNYSEAFF
TGTGCTAGCAGCTTAGCCCTCCAGGCGCGAAATTATTCTGAAGCTTTCTTT
>NA|11|TRBJ2-7|TRBV20-1|NA
CSAREACEQYF
TGCAGTGCTAGAGAAGCGTGTGAGCAGTACTTC
>NA|13|TRBJ2-1|TRBV27|NA
CASSLIGNNEQFF
TGTGCCAGCAGTTTAATCGGGAACAATGAGCAGTTCTTC
>NA|16|TRBJ1-5|TRBV6-6|TRBD1
CASSYSQQGGNQPQHF
TGTGCCAGCAGTTACTCCCAACAGGGGGGAAATCAGCCCCAGCATTTT
>once|16|TRBJ1-4|TRBV30|TRBD1
CAWRPGKTGANEKLFF
TGTGCCTGGAGACCTGGGAAGACAGGGGCCAATGAAAAACTGTTTTTT
>few|15|TRBJ1-2|TRBV19|NA
CASSPQVPPLYGYTF
TGTGCCAGTAGTCCACAGGTGCCCCCACTCTATGGCTACACCTTC
>NA|17|TRBJ2-7|TRBV4-2|TRBD2
CASSHGLAGGGGYEQYF
TGTGCCAGCAGCCATGGACTAGCGGGAGGAGGTGGCTACGAGCAGTACTTC
>NA|15|TRBJ1-5|TRBV19|NA
CASSRGGAVNQPQHF
TGTGCCAGTAGTAGGGGGGGCGCCGTCAATCAGCCCCAGCATTTT
>NA|12|TRBJ2-7|TRBV7-9|NA
CAVGSYGGEQYF
TGTGCCGTGGGGAGCTATGGAGGCGAGCAGTACTTC
>NA|14|TRBJ1-2|TRBV6-1|TRBD1
CASSEVGTGSGYTF
TGTGCCAGCAGTGAAGTAGGGACAGGGTCTGGCTACACCTTC
>NA|14|TRBJ1-4|TRBV27|TRBD1
CASRVEGAGEKLFF
TGTGCCAGCAGGGTAGAGGGGGCCGGTGAAAAACTGTTTTTT
>NA|16|TRBJ1-2|TRBV18|TRBD1
CASSPWDRSVKDGYTF
TGTGCCAGCTCACCGTGGGACAGGAGTGTTAAGGATGGCTACACCTTC
>NA|19|TRBJ2-3|TRBV13|TRBD2
CASSPGWTSGLVSTDTQYF
TGTGCCAGCAGCCCGGGATGGACTAGCGGGTTGGTTAGCACAGATACGCAGTATTTT
>NA|13|TRBJ1-1|TRBV9|NA
CASSVRVNTEAFF
TGTGCCAGCAGCGTACGGGTGAACACTGAAGCTTTCTTT
>NA|16|TRBJ2-1|TRBV7-3|TRBD2
CASSPRTSGRAREQFF
TGTGCCAGCAGCCCCCGGACTAGCGGGAGGGCTCGTGAGCAGTTCTTC
>NA|13|TRBJ2-7|TRBV27|NA
CASSSPFSYEQYF
TGTGCCAGCAGTTCCCCCTTCTCCTACGAGCAGTACTTC
>once|13|TRBJ2-7|TRBV30|NA
CAWSWAGTYEQYF
TGTGCCTGGTCGTGGGCCGGCACCTACGAGCAGTACTTC
>NA|19|TRBJ2-2|TRBV7-2|TRBD2
CASSLVSLAGGRNTGELFF
TGTGCCAGCAGCTTAGTTTCGCTAGCGGGGGGGAGAAACACCGGGGAGCTGTTTTTT
>NA|14|TRBJ1-5|TRBV19|TRBD1
CASSIRQGGQPQHF
TGTGCCAGTAGTATCCGACAGGGAGGACAGCCCCAGCATTTT
>NA|15|TRBJ1-2|TRBV2|TRBD1
CASSQGAGILRGYTF
TGTGCCAGCAGTCAGGGGGCGGGAATCTTACGTGGCTACACCTTC
>NA|15|TRBJ2-1|TRBV6-4|TRBD2
CASSERGGTSGEQFF
TGTGCCAGCAGTGAGCGGGGGGGTACGTCGGGTGAGCAGTTCTTC
>once|13|TRBJ1-5|TRBV30|NA
CAWSPGLEQPQHF
TGTGCCTGGAGTCCGGGGTTGGAGCAGCCCCAGCATTTT
>NA|15|TRBJ2-5|TRBV27|NA
CASSLSGLDGETQYF
TGTGCCAGCAGTTTATCTGGTTTAGATGGAGAGACCCAGTACTTC
>once|14|TRBJ2-7|TRBV7-9|TRBD1
CASSMRQGWDEQYF
TGTGCCAGCAGCATGCGACAGGGATGGGACGAGCAGTACTTC
>NA|12|TRBJ1-2|TRBV28|NA
CASSLYGKGYTF
TGTGCCAGCAGTTTATACGGAAAGGGGTACACCTTC
>once|15|TRBJ2-1|TRBV5-4|NA
CASSRDWSSYNEQFF
TGTGCCAGCAGCCGGGACTGGAGCTCCTACAATGAGCAGTTCTTC
>NA|14|TRBJ2-5|TRBV7-2|NA
CASSLAAVAKTQYF
TGTGCCAGCAGCTTAGCGGCGGTTGCGAAGACCCAGTACTTC
>NA|15|TRBJ1-6|TRBV5-4|NA
CASSAPGGSNSPLHF
TGTGCCAGCAGCGCACCGGGTGGCAGTAATTCACCCCTCCACTTT
>NA|16|TRBJ2-7|TRBV2|TRBD2
CASRDWTSGRAHEQYF
TGTGCCAGCAGGGACTGGACTAGCGGGAGGGCCCACGAGCAGTACTTC
>NA|12|TRBJ2-7|TRBV2|NA
CASNEHSYEQYF
TGTGCCAGCAATGAACACTCCTACGAGCAGTACTTC
>NA|14|TRBJ2-1|TRBV4-2|NA
CASSQDRSYNEQFF
TGTGCCAGCAGCCAAGATCGGTCGTACAATGAGCAGTTCTTC
>NA|13|TRBJ1-5|TRBV5-1|NA
CASRLAVNQPQHF
TGCGCCAGCAGATTGGCAGTCAATCAGCCCCAGCATTTT
>NA|18|TRBJ1-1|TRBV19|TRBD1
CASSRSMTGWAMNTEAFF
TGTGCCAGTAGTAGATCGATGACAGGGTGGGCCATGAACACTGAAGCTTTCTTT